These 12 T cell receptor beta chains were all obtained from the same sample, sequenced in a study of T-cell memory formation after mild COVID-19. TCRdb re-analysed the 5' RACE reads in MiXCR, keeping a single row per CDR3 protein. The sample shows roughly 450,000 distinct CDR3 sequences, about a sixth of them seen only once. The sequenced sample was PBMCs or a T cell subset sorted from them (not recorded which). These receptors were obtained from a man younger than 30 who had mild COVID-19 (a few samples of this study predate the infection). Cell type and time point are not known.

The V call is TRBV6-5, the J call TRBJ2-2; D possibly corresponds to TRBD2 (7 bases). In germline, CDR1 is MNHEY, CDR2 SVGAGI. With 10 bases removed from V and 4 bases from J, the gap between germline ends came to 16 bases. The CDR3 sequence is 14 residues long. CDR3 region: CATKRDISTGELFF. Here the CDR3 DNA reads TGTGCCACCAAGCGGGACATCTCCACCGGGGAGCTGTTTTTT.

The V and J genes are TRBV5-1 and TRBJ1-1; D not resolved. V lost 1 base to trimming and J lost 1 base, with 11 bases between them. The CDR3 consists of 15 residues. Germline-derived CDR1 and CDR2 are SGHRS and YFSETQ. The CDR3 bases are TGCGCCAGCAGCTTGATCGGGATTCAGAACACTGAAGCTTTCTTT. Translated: CASSLIGIQNTEAFF.

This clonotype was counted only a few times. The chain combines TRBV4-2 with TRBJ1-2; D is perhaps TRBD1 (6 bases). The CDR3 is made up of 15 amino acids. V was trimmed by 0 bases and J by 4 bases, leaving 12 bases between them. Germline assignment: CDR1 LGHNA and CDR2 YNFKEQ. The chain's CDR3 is CASSQDSTGPYGYTF. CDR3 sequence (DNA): TGTGCCAGCAGCCAAGATTCAACAGGGCCCTATGGCTACACCTTC.

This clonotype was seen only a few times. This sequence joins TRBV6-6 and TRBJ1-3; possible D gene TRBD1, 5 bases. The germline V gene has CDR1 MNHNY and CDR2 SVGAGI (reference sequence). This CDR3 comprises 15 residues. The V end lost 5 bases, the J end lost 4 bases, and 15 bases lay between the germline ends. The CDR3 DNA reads TGTGCCAGCAGTACGGGGCCGGGCTCCGGAAACACCATATATTTT. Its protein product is CASSTGPGSGNTIYF.

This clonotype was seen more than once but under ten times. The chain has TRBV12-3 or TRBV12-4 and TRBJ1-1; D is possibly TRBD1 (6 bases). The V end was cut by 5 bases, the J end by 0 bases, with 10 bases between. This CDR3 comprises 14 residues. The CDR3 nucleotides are TGTGCCAGCAGTGCCTGGACAGTGAACACTGAAGCTTTCTTT. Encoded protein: CASSAWTVNTEAFF.

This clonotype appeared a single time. The DNA for the CDR3 is TGCAGTGCTAGAGATCGAAGGGGGACTGGTCAGCCCCAGCATTTT. Its translation is CSARDRRGTGQPQHF. This chain joins TRBV20-1 and TRBJ1-5; D possibly corresponds to TRBD1 (6 bases). The ends were cut back, 0 bases at V and 6 bases at J, with 15 bases in the middle. The CDR3 totals 15 residues. CDR1 is DFQATT, CDR2 SNEGSKA, per germline (reference sequence).

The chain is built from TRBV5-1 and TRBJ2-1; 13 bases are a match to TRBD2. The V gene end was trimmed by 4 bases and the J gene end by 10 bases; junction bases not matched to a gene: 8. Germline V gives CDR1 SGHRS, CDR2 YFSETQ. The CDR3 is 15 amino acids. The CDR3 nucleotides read TGCGCCAGCAGCGCCTGGACTAGCGGGGGCGGAGAGCAGTTCTTC. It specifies CASSAWTSGGGEQFF.

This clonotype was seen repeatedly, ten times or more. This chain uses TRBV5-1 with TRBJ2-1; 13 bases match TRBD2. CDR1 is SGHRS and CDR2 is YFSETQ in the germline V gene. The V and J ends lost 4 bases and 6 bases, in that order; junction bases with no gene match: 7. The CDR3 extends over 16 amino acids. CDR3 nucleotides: TGCGCCAGCAGCGCACCGGGACTAGCGGGGTCCAATGAGCAGTTCTTC. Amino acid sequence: CASSAPGLAGSNEQFF.

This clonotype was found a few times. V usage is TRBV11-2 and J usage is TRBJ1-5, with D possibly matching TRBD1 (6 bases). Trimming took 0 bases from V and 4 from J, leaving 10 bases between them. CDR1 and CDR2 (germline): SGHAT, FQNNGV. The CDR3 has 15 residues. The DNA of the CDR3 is TGTGCCAGCAGCTTAGACAGGGGAAGGAATCAGCCCCAGCATTTT. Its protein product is CASSLDRGRNQPQHF.

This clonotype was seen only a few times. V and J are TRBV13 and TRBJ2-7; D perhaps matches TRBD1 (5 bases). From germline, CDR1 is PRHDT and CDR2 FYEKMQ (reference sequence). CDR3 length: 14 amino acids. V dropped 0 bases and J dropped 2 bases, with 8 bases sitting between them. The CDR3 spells CASSLGRAAYEQYV. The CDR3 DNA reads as TGTGCCAGCAGCTTAGGCAGGGCGGCCTACGAGCAGTACGTC.

CDR3 DNA: TGTGCCTGGAGTCGATTTTCAGATACTAACTATGGCTACACCTTC. Residues: CAWSRFSDTNYGYTF. This sequence joins TRBV30 and TRBJ1-2; D is unclear. CDR3 length: 15 residues. In germline, CDR1 is GTSNPN, CDR2 SVGIG (reference sequence). The V end was cut by 2 bases, the J end by 0 bases, with 13 bases between.

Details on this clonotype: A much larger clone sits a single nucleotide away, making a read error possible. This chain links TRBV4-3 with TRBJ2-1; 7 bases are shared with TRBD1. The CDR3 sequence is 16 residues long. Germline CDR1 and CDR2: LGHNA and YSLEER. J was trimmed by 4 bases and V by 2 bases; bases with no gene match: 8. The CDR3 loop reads CASSQRAQGTYNEQFF. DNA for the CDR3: TGCGCCAGCAGCCAAAGGGCACAGGGGACATACAATGAGCAGTTCTTC.